This T cell receptor beta chain was found in a study of blood T cell repertoires in COVID-19. Overall study: Italy, Spain and the United States were the sources of the convalescent and acute COVID-19 samples.

Only in-frame clones appear in the TCRdb table, and some are missing; sequencing was by immunoSEQ multiplex PCR. The table includes 300,000 or so clones, around four fifths detected once. The length of the CDR3 is 14 residues. CDR1 is SGHTS and CDR2 is YDEGEE in the germline V gene. Trimming removed 4 bases from V and 6 bases from J; junction bases left unmatched: 6. This clonotype was sampled from a woman in her 50s with acute or convalescent COVID-19. Sequencing input: peripheral blood. The V gene is TRBV5-8, the J gene TRBJ2-3; 9 bases are shared with TRBD1. The CDR3 here is CASSIQGAVDTQYF. The DNA of the CDR3 is TGTGCCAGCAGCATACAGGGGGCGGTGGATACGCAGTATTTT. Using reference TRBV5-8 and TRBJ2-3 for the parts outside the CDR3, the full variable domain is EAGVTQSPTHLIKTRGQQATLRCSPISGHTSVYWYQQALGLGLQFLLWYDEGEERNRGNFPPRFSGRQFPNYSSELNVNALELEDSALYLCASSIQGAVDTQYFGPGTRLTVL.